The clone carrying this T cell receptor (beta chain) was found a few times. The use of a sample-barcoded 5' primer and a J-beta primer mix characterized a second PCR of 7 to 11 cycles. TCRdb re-analysed the 5' RACE reads in MiXCR, keeping a single row per CDR3 protein. The repertoire includes around 990,000 distinct CDR3 sequences, more than 30% of them detected once, and 13% sits in the top ten. The data belong to a study of blood T cells in healthy people across ages. V was clipped by 5 bases and J by 1 base; unmatched bases: 14. In germline, CDR1 is MNHNY, CDR2 SVGAGI (reference sequence). The CDR3 has 17 amino acids.

The rearrangement links TRBV6-6 to TRBJ2-7; 7 nucleotides agree with TRBD1. The specimen sequenced was blood. The clonotype comes from a man aged 18 to 35 in good health. The CDR3 here is CASSLPGQIKFSYEQYF. The CDR3, as DNA: TGTGCCAGCAGTCTCCCGGGACAGATCAAATTTTCCTACGAGCAGTACTTC.